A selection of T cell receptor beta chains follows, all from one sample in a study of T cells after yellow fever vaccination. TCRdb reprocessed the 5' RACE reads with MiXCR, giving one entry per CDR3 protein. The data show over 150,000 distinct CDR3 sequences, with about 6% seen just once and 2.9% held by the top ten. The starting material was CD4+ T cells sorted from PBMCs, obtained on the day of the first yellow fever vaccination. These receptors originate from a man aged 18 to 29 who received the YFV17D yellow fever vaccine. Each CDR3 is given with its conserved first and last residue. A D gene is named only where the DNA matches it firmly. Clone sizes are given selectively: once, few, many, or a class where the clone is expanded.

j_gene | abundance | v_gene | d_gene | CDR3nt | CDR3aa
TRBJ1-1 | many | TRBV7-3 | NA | TGTGCCAGCAGTTTAGATAGGGAAACTGAAGCTTTCTTT | CASSLDRETEAFF
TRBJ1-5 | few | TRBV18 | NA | TGTGCCAGCTCACCACCGAATGATCAGCCCCAGCATTTT | CASSPPNDQPQHF
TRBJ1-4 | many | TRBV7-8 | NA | TGTGCCAGCAGCTTGCATCCCACTAAGGAAAAACTGTTTTTT | CASSLHPTKEKLFF
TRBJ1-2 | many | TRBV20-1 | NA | TGCAGTGCTAGACAGGGCTATGGCTACACCTTC | CSARQGYGYTF
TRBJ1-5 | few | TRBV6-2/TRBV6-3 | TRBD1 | TGTGCCAGCAGTTTTCCGGACAGGGGGCCTCAGCCCCAGCATTTT | CASSFPDRGPQPQHF
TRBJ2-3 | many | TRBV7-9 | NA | TGTGCCAGCAGCTTCAGTCGCAGGGACACAGATACGCAGTATTTT | CASSFSRRDTDTQYF
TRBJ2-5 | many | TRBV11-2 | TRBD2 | TGTGCCAGCAGCTTAGGGCGGGGGGGGCAAGAGACCCAGTACTTC | CASSLGRGGQETQYF
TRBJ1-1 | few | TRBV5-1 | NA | TGCGCCAGCAGCTTGTTGGGAAAGGGGAACACTGAAGCTTTCTTT | CASSLLGKGNTEAFF
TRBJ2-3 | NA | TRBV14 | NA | TGTGCCAGCAGCCCCCTGAGGGGCCGGGGTGCCGGTACGCAGTATTTT | CASSPLRGRGAGTQYF
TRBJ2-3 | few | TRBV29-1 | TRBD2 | TGCAGCGTTGGGACTAGGGGCACAGATACGCAGTATTTT | CSVGTRGTDTQYF
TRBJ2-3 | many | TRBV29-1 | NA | TGCAGCGTTGAAGGGAGCGATCGCACAGATACGCAGTATTTT | CSVEGSDRTDTQYF
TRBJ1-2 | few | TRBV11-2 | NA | TGTGCCAGCAGCTCATACAGGGTGGGGGGCTACACCTTC | CASSSYRVGGYTF
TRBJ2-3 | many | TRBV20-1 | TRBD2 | TGCAGTGCTCCTAGCGGGGGGGCCTCAGATACGCAGTATTTT | CSAPSGGASDTQYF
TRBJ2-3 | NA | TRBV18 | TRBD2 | TGTGCCAGCTCACCGGGGAGGGCCAGCACAGATACGCAGTATTTT | CASSPGRASTDTQYF
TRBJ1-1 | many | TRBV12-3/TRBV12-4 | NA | TGTGCCAGCAGTTTCAGGTTGAATCCTGAAGCTTTCTTT | CASSFRLNPEAFF
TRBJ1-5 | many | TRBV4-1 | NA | TGCGCCAGCAGCCAAGACAGGGGCACGTATCAGCCCCAGCATTTT | CASSQDRGTYQPQHF
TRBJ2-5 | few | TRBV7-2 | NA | TGTGCCAGCAGCTGGAGGGGTGGAGGGGAGACCCAGTACTTC | CASSWRGGGETQYF
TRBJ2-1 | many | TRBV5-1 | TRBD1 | TGCGCCAGCAGCTTGACGCATCAGGGGGAAAATGAGCAGTTCTTC | CASSLTHQGENEQFF
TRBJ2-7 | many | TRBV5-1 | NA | TGCGCCAGCAGATCGGAGCAGGGGTTCTTCGAGCAGTACTTC | CASRSEQGFFEQYF
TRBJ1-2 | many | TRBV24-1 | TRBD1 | TGTGCCACCAGCGCCCCGGGGACAGCTGAGGATGGCTACACCTTC | CATSAPGTAEDGYTF
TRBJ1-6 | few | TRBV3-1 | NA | TGTGCCAGCAGCCTCCAGGGTGACATAAGGAATTCACCCCTCCACTTT | CASSLQGDIRNSPLHF
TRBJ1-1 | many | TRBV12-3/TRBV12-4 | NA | TGTGCCAGCAGTGCCGAGCGGGGCACTGAAGCTTTCTTT | CASSAERGTEAFF
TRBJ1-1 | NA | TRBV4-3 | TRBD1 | TGCGCCAGCAGTCCCAGGGGGGGGGAAGCTTTCTTT | CASSPRGGEAFF
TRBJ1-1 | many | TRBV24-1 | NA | TGTGCCACCAGTTTGACAGGGAACACTGAAGCTTTCTTT | CATSLTGNTEAFF
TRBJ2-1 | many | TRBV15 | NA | TGTGCCACCAGCAAAGGGTGGTGGACGGGCTCCTACAATGAGCAGTTCTTC | CATSKGWWTGSYNEQFF
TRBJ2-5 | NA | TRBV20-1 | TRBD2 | TGCAGTGCGAGGAGGCGGGGGGTAGAGACCCAGTACTTC | CSARRRGVETQYF
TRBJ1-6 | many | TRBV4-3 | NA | TGCGCCAGCAGCCAAGAAAGAAGGTCCTCCCTCCACTTT | CASSQERRSSLHF
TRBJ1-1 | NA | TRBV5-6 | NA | TGTGCCAGCAGCTTGATGTCAGGCGCATACTTCACTGAAGCTTTCTTT | CASSLMSGAYFTEAFF
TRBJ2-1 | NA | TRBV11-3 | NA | TGTGCCAGCAGCTTGCTCGACAGAAATGAGCAGTTCTTC | CASSLLDRNEQFF
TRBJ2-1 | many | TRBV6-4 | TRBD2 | TGTGCCAGCAGTATCGGACTAGCTAATGAGCAGTTCTTC | CASSIGLANEQFF
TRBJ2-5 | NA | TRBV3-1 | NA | TGTGCCAGCAGCCAAGATCTTGGGGGAGAGACCCAGTACTTC | CASSQDLGGETQYF
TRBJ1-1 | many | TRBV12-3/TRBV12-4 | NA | TGTGCCAGCAGTCCCCACGGGGCCTCGAACACTGAAGCTTTCTTT | CASSPHGASNTEAFF
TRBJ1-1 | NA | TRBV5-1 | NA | TGCGCCAGCAGCGGCGGGACTCCCGCGGGTGAAGCTTTCTTT | CASSGGTPAGEAFF
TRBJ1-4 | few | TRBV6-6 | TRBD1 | TGTGCCAGCAGGGGGGACAGGGATTATTTTTTT | CASRGDRDYFF
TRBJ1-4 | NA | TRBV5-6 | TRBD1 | TGTGCCAGCAGCTCGAGACAGGGGAATGAAAAACTGTTTTTT | CASSSRQGNEKLFF
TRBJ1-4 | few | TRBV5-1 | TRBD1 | TGCGCCAGCAGCTTGGCTGGTGGACAGGGGGTTGAAAAACTGTTTTTT | CASSLAGGQGVEKLFF
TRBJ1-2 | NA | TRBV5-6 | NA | TGTGCCAGCAGCTTGGGAGACGGAAACGGCTACACCTTC | CASSLGDGNGYTF
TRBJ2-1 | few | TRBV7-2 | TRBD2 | TGTGCCAGCAGCTACTCCTCGGGTAGCGGGGGGTACAATGAGCAGTTCTTC | CASSYSSGSGGYNEQFF
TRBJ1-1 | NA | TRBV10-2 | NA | TGCGCCAGCAGTGATCTTTGGGGCGCGAGCACTGAAGCTTTCTTT | CASSDLWGASTEAFF
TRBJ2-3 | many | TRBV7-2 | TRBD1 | TGTGCCAGCAGCTCTCCCCCGGGACAGGGGGCGAGAGATACGCAGTATTTT | CASSSPPGQGARDTQYF
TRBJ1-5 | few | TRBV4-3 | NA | TGCGCCAGCAGCCAAGACTCACAGGGCGCGCAGCCCCAGCATTTT | CASSQDSQGAQPQHF
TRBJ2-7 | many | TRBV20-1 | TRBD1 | TGCAGTGCTTGGACAGGGAACTCCTACGAGCAGTACTTC | CSAWTGNSYEQYF
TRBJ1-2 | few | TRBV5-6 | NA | TGTGCCAGCGGGCAGGGCTATGGCTACACCTTC | CASGQGYGYTF
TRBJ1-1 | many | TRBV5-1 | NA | TGCGCCAGCAGCCAGAATCCGGGGATTACTGAAGCTTTCTTT | CASSQNPGITEAFF
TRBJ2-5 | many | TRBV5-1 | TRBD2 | TGCGCCAGCAGCGCGGAGGCTAGCGGGGGTGGGACCCAGTACTTC | CASSAEASGGGTQYF
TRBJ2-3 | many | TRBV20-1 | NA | TGCAGTCCCCGGGGCGGCAGCACAGATACGCAGTATTTT | CSPRGGSTDTQYF
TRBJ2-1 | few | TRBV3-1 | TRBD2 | TGTGCCAGCAGCCAAATAGCGGGGGGCAATGAGCAGTTCTTC | CASSQIAGGNEQFF
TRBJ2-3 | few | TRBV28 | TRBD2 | TGTGCCAGCACCTCGGGACTAACTAGCCATACGCAGTATTTT | CASTSGLTSHTQYF
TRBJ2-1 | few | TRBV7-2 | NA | TGTGCCAGCAGCTACCAGGGGGGAGACGAGCAGTTCTTC | CASSYQGGDEQFF
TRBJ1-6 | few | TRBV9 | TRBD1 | TGTGCCAGCAGCACCCATACGGGACAGGGGAATTCACCCCTCCACTTT | CASSTHTGQGNSPLHF
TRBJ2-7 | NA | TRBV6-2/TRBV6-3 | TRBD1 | TGTGCCAGCAGTGCACACAAGGGACAGGGGATCGGCGAGCAGTACTTC | CASSAHKGQGIGEQYF
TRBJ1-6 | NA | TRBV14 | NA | TGTGCCAGCAGCTTTTCCAATTCACCCCTCCACTTT | CASSFSNSPLHF
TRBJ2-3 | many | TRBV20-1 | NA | TGCAGTGCTAGACGCGGGGGCTCTAGCACAGATACGCAGTATTTT | CSARRGGSSTDTQYF
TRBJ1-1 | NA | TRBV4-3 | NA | TGCGCCAGCAGCCAAGTTGTGACGAACACTGAAGCTTTCTTT | CASSQVVTNTEAFF
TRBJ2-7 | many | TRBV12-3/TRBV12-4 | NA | TGTGCCAGCAGTTTCCGTGAGGCCAGCTACGAGCAGTACTTC | CASSFREASYEQYF
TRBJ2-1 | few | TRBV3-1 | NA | TGTGCCAGCAGCCGCGGCGGAGGGGGAAGAAACAATGAGCAGTTCTTC | CASSRGGGGRNNEQFF
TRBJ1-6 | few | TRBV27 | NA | TGTGCCAGTCGCGCGGGGGCCCCTCATTGGGGAGAGAATTCACCCCTCCACTTT | CASRAGAPHWGENSPLHF